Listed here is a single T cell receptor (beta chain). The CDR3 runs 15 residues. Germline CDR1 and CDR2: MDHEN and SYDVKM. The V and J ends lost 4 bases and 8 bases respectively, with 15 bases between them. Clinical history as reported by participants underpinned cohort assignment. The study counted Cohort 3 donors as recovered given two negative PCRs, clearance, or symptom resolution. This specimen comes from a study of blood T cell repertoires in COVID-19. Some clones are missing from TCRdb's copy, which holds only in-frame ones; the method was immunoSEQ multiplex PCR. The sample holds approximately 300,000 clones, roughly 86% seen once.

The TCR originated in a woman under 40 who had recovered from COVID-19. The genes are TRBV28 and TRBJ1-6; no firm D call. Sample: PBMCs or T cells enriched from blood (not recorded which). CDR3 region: CASSSSAEGDSPLHF. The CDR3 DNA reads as TGTGCCAGCAGTTCCTCGGCGGAGGGTGATTCACCCCTCCACTTT.